The clone carrying this TCR beta chain has a count of ten or more. This sample was taken from a study of blood T cells in healthy people across ages. V lost 0 bases, J lost 4 bases, and 2 bases stayed unmatched. This CDR3 has 15 residues. CDR1 and CDR2 (germline): SGDLS, YYNGEE. The authors ran a second PCR of about 7 to 12 cycles using a sample-barcoded 5' primer and a J-beta primer mix. A single record per CDR3 protein comes from TCRdb applying MiXCR to the 5' RACE reads. The data contain 650,000 to 700,000 distinct CDR3 sequences, 32% of them singletons. This clonotype originated in a woman older than 75 in good health. The sample was blood. The V call is TRBV9, the J call TRBJ2-3; 10 bases align to TRBD2. The CDR3: CASSVEAGGADTQYF. The CDR3 DNA follows: TGTGCCAGCAGCGTAGAAGCGGGAGGGGCAGATACGCAGTATTTT.